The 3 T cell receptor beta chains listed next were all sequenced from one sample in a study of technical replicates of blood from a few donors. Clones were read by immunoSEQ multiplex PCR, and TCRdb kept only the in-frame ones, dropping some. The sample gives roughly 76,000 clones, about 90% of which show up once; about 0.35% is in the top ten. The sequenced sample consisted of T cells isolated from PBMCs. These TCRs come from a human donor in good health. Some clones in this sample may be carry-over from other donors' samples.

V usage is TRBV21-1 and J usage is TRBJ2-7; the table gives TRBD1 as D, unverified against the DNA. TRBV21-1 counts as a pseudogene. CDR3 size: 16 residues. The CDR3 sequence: CASSKDQDSSSYEQYF. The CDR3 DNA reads TGTGCCAGCAGCAAAGATCAGGACAGCAGCTCCTACGAGCAGTACTTC.

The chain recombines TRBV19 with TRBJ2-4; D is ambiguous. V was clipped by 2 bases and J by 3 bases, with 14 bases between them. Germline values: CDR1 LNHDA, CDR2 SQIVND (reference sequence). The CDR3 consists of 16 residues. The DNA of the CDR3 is TGTGCCAGTAGTATAAATTCAGGAAAGGACAAAAACATTCAGTACTTC. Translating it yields CASSINSGKDKNIQYF.

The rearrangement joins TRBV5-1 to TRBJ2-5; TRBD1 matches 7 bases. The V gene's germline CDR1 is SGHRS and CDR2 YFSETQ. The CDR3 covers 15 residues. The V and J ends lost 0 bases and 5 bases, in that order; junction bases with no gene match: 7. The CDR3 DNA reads TGCGCCAGCAGCTTGGAGGGGACAGTAGGCGAGACCCAGTACTTC. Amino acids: CASSLEGTVGETQYF.